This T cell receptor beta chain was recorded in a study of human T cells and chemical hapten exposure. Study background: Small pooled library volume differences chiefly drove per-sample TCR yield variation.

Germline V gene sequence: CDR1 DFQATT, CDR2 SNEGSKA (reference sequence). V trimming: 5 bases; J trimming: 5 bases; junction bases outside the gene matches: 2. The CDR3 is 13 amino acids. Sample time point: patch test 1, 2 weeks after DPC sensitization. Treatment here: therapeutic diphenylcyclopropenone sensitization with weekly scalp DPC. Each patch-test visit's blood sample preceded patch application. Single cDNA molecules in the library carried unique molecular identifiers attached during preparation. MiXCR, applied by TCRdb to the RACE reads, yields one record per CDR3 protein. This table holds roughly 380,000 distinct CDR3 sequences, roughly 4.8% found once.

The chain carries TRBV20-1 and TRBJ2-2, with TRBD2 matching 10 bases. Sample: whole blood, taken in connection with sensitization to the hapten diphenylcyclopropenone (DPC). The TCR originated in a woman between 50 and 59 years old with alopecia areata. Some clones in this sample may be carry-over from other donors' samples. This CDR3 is CSALAGVTGELFF. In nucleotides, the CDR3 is TGCAGTGCTCTAGCGGGGGTTACCGGGGAGCTGTTTTTT.